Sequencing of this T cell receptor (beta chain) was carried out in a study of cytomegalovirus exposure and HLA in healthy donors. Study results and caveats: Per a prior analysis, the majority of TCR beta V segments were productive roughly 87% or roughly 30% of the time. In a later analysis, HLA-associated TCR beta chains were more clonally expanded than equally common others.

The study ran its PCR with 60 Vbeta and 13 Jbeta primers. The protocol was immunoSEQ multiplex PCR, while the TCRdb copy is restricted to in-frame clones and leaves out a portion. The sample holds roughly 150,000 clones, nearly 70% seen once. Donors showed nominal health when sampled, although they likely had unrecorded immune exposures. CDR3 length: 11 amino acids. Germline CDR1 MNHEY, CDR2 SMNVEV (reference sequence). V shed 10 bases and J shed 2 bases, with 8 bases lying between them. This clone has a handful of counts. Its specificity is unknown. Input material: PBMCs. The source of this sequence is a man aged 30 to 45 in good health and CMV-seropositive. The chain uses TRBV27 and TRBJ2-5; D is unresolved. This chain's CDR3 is CATQNQETQYF. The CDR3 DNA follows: TGTGCCACCCAAAATCAAGAGACCCAGTACTTC.